This TCR beta chain derives from a study of CD8 T cells in Susac syndrome. Trimming removed 5 bases from V and 6 bases from J, with 12 bases in between. CDR1 is SGHRS, CDR2 YFSETQ, per germline. The CDR3 is made up of 12 amino acids. Concerning this clonotype: Its antigen remains unidentified.

Sequencing of TCR beta, carried out with a high-throughput approach, was applied to CD8+ and CD4+ T cells from the blood. TEMRA cells were FACS-enriched and CD8+ and CD4+ T cells negatively isolated. General observations from the study: As the study acknowledged, the number of individuals who were part of its TCR sequencing and HLA analysis was relatively small.

RNA amounts of roughly 0.45 to 1 ug underwent reverse transcription with random hexamers. With immunoSEQ multiplex PCR, TCR beta CDR3 was amplified across 54 Vbeta and 13 Jbeta. TCRdb re-analysed the immunoSEQ multiplex PCR reads in MiXCR, keeping a single row per CDR3 protein. This table holds some 300,000 distinct CDR3 sequences, approximately 91% found once. The chain couples TRBV5-1 to TRBJ2-7; tentatively, D is TRBD2 (6 bases). The receptor's source is a human donor with multiple sclerosis. The source material was CD8+ T cells from PBMCs. The CDR3 nucleotides are TGCGCCAGCAGGCGCGGGGACGGCGAGCAGTACTTC. This translates into CASRRGDGEQYF.